This T cell receptor beta chain derives from a study of cytomegalovirus exposure and HLA in healthy donors. Concerning this clone itself: Its antigen is still unknown.

Findings and caveats of the study: What a later analysis showed was that several of the most significant clusters appeared linked to common viral pathogens.

PCR used 60 Vbeta primers and 13 Jbeta primers. Using immunoSEQ multiplex PCR, the repertoire was profiled, and TCRdb retains in-frame clones only, with some absent. This listing includes 110,000 to 150,000 clones. V dropped 0 bases and J dropped 9 bases, with 12 bases sitting between them. CDR3 length equals 15 residues. CDR1 and CDR2 (germline): LGHNA, YNFKEQ. The sample comprised PBMCs. The TCR originated in a male donor in good health and CMV-seronegative. The chain recombines TRBV4-2 with TRBJ1-6; TRBD1 is a possible D gene (6 bases). The chain's CDR3 is CASSQDQGSVSPLHF. The CDR3 DNA is TGTGCCAGCAGCCAAGATCAGGGGAGCGTTTCACCCCTCCACTTT.